The 7 T cell receptor beta chains below come from one sample, sequenced in a study of blood T cells in healthy people across ages. Combining a sample-barcoded 5' primer with a J-beta primer mix, a second PCR ran for roughly 7 to 12 cycles. TCRdb passed the 5' RACE reads through MiXCR, listing each CDR3 protein once. The data contain some 750,000 distinct CDR3 sequences, over 20% of them seen just once; the ten biggest clones take up about 22%. Sequencing was performed on blood. The receptors originated from a man in his 70s in good health.

The V gene is TRBV11-2, the J gene TRBJ1-1; 7 bases line up with TRBD1. Per germline, CDR1 SGHAT and CDR2 FQNNGV. The CDR3 has 16 residues. Trimming at V came to 4 bases and at J to 0 bases, leaving 8 bases not matched to a gene. For the CDR3, the DNA is TGTGCCAGCAGCTCATGGACAGGAACCATGAACACTGAAGCTTTCTTT. Amino acids: CASSSWTGTMNTEAFF. Based on the CDR3 plus reference TRBV11-2 and TRBJ1-1, the full variable domain is EAGVAQSPRYKIIEKRQSVAFWCNPISGHATLYWYQQILGQGPKLLIQFQNNGVVDDSQLPKDRFSAERLKGVDSTLKIQPAKLEDSAVYLCASSSWTGTMNTEAFFGQGTRLTVV.

This clonotype was counted ten times or more. The chain recombines TRBV7-9 with TRBJ2-1, with D possibly being TRBD1 or TRBD2 (5 bases each). This CDR3 region has 21 residues. V shed 5 bases and J shed 0 bases, with 29 bases lying between them. Germline values: CDR1 SEHNR, CDR2 FQNEAQ (reference sequence). CDR3 in amino acids: CASSVGTNLAGSQSSYNEQFF. DNA of the CDR3: TGTGCCAGCAGCGTCGGGACCAATCTGGCTGGCTCCCAAAGCTCCTACAATGAGCAGTTCTTC.

This chain uses TRBV24-1 with TRBJ1-4; D is unclear. Germline loops: CDR1 KGHDR, CDR2 SFDVKD. The CDR3 is 12 amino acids. The germline V and J ends were trimmed by 1 base and 8 bases, with 4 bases remaining between them. Here the CDR3 DNA reads TGTGCCACCAGTGATTTAGGAGAAAAACTGTTTTTT. Translated: CATSDLGEKLFF.

The chain carries TRBV7-2 and TRBJ2-3; possible D gene TRBD2, 6 bases. The germline V gene has CDR1 SGHTA and CDR2 FQGNSA. V was trimmed by 5 bases and J by 0 bases, leaving 21 bases between them. CDR3 length: 18 residues. CDR3 sequence reads: CASSPNWRAEISTDTQYF. Written as DNA, the CDR3 is TGTGCCAGCAGCCCCAACTGGAGGGCCGAGATTAGCACAGATACGCAGTATTTT.

The chain uses TRBV9 and TRBJ1-2, with D possibly TRBD1 on 5 matching bases. The germline V and J ends were trimmed by 3 bases and 4 bases, with 13 bases remaining between them. The germline CDR1 and CDR2 sequences are SGDLS and YYNGEE. This CDR3 contains 14 residues. This chain's CDR3 is CASSADSVPYGYTF. The CDR3 coding sequence is TGTGCCAGCAGCGCCGACAGTGTCCCCTATGGCTACACCTTC.

This clonotype occurred a few times. The chain employs TRBV29-1 and TRBJ2-3, with 9 positions matching TRBD2. This CDR3 is built from 15 residues. Per germline, CDR1 SQVTM and CDR2 ANQGSEA. Trimming cost V 5 bases and J 0 bases; bases outside gene matches: 6. The CDR3 sequence is CSVNPSGASTDTQYF. The DNA for the CDR3 is TGCAGCGTTAACCCTAGCGGGGCTAGCACAGATACGCAGTATTTT.

V is TRBV5-1 and J is TRBJ2-3; 7 bases are a match to TRBD1. Germline lookup yields CDR1 SGHRS and CDR2 YFSETQ. Trimming took 2 bases from V and 1 from J; bases not matched to a gene: 10. This CDR3 region has 17 residues. CDR3 DNA: TGCGCCAGCAGCTTTATGACCGGGACAGAGGGCACAGATACGCAGTATTTT. Its protein is CASSFMTGTEGTDTQYF.